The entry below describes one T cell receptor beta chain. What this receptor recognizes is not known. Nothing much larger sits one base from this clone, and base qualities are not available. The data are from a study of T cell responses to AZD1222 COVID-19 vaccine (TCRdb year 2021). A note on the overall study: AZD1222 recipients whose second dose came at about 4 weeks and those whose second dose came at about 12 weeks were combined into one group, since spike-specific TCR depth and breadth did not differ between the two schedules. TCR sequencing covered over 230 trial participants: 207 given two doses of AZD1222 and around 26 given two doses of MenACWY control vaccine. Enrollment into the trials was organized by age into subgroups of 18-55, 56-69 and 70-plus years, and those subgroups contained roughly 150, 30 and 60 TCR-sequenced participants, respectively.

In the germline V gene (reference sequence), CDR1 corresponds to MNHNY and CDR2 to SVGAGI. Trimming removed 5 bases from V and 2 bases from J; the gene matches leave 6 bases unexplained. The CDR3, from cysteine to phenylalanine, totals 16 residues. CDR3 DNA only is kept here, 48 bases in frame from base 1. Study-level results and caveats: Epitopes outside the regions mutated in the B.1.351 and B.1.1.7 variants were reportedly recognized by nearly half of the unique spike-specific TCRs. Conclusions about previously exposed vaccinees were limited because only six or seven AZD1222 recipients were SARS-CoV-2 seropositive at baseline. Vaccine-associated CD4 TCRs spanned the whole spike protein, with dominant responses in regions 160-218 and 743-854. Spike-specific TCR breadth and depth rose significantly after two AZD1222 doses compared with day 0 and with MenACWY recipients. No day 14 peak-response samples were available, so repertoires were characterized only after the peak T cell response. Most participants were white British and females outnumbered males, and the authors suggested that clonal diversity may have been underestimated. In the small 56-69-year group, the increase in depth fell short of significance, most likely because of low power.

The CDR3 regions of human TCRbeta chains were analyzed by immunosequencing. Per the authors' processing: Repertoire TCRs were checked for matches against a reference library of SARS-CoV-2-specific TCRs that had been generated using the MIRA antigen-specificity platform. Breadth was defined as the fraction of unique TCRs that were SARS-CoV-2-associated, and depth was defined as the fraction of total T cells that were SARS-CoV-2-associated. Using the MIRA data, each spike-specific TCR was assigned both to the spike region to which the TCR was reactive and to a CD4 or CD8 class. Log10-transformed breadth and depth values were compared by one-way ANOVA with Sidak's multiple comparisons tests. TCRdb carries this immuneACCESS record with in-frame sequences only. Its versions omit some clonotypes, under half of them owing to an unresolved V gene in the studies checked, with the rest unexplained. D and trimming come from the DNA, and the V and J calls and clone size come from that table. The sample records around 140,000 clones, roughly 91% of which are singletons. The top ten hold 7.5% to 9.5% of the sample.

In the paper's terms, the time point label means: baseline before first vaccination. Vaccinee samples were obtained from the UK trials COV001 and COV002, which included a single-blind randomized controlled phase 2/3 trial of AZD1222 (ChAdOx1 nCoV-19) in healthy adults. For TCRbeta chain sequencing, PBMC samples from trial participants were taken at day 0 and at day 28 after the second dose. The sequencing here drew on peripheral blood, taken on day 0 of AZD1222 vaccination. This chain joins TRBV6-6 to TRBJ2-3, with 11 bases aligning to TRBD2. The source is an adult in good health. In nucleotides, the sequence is TGTGCCAGCAGTACCGGACTAGCGGGTTTCACAGATACGCAGTATTTT. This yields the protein CASSTGLAGFTDTQYF.